The clone carrying this T cell receptor (beta chain) appeared a single time. Per the original data handling: Amplification of reference gene primers provided the estimated nucleated cell counts. Method: immunoSEQ multiplex PCR; TCRdb's copy keeps in-frame clones and lacks some. That table furnishes V, J and clone size, whereas the DNA furnished D and trimming. The sample has 25,000 to 30,000 clones; about 80% are singletons. The sample belongs to a study of blood T cell repertoires in COVID-19. The overall study: Spain, Italy and the United States supplied samples that represented acute and convalescent COVID-19. T cells, B-cell-depleted T cells, or PBMCs supplied cDNA or gDNA.

Germline V gives CDR1 LNHNV, CDR2 YYDKDF (reference sequence). V lost 0 bases, J lost 0 bases, and 12 bases lay in between. The CDR3 length is 17 residues. Sequenced input: peripheral blood. The chain carries TRBV15 and TRBJ1-3, with unresolved D. The clonotype comes from an older woman with acute or convalescent COVID-19. The CDR3 reads CATSRDPGISSGNTIYF. The CDR3 region has the DNA TGTGCCACCAGCAGAGATCCGGGGATCAGCTCTGGAAACACCATATATTTT.